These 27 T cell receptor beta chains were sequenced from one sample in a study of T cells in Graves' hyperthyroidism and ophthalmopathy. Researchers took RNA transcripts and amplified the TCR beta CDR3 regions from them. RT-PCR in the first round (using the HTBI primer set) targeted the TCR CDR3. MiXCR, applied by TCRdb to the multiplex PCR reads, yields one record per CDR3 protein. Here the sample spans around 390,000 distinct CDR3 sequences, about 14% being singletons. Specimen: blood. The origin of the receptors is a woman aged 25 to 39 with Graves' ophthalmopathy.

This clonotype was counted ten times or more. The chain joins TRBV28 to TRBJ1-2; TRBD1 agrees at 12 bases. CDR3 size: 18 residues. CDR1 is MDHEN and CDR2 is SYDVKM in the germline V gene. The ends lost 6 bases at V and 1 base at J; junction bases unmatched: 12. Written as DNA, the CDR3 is TGTGCCAGCAGCCCAAACCCGGGGACAGGGGGCGATAACTATGGCTACACCTTC. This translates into CASSPNPGTGGDNYGYTF.

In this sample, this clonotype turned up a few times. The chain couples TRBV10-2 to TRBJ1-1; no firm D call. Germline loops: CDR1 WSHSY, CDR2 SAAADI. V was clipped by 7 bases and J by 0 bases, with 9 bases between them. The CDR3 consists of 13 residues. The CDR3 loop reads CASTVRVNTEAFF. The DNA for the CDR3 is TGCGCCAGCACCGTAAGGGTGAACACTGAAGCTTTCTTT.

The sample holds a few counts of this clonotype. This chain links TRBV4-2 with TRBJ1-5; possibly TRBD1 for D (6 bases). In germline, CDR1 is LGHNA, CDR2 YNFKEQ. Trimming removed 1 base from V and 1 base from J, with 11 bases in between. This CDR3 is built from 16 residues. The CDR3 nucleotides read TGTGCCAGCAGCCAAGCCACGGGGGCAAGCAATCAGCCCCAGCATTTT. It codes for CASSQATGASNQPQHF.

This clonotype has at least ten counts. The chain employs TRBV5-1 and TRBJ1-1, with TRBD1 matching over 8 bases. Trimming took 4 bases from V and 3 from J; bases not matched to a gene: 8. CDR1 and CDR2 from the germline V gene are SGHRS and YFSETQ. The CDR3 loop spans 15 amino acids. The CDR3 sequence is CASSPGQGRDTEAFF. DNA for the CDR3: TGCGCCAGCAGCCCTGGACAGGGAAGGGACACTGAAGCTTTCTTT.

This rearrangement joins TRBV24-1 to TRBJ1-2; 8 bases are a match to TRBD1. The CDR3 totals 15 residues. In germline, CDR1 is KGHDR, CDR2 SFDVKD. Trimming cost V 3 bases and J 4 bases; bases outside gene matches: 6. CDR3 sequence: CATSDPGQGRYGYTF. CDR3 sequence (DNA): TGTGCCACCAGTGATCCCGGACAGGGTCGCTATGGCTACACCTTC.

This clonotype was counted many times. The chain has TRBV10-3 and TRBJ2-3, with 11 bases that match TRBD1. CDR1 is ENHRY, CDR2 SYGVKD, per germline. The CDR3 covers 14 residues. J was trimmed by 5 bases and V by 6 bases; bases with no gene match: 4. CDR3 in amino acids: CAIRDRGRKDTQYF. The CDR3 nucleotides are TGTGCCATCAGGGACAGGGGGCGCAAAGATACGCAGTATTTT.

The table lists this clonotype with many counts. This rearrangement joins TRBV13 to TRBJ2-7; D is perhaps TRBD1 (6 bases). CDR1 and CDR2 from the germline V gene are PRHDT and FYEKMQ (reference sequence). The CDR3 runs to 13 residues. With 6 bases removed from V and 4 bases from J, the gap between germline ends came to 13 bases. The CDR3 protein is CASSQQGPYEQYF. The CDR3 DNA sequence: TGTGCCAGCAGTCAACAGGGACCTTACGAGCAGTACTTC.

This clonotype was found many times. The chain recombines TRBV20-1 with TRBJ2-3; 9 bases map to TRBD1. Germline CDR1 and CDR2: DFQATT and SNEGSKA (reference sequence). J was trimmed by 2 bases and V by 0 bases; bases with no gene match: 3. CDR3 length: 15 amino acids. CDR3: CSAREGDRDTDTQYF. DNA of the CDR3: TGCAGTGCTAGAGAGGGGGACAGGGACACAGATACGCAGTATTTT.

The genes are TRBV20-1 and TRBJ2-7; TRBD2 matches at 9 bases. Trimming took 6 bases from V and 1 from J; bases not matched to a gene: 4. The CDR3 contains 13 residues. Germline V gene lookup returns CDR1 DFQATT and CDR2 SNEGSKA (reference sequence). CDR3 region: CSAQRGDSYEQYF. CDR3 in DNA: TGCAGTGCACAGCGGGGGGATTCCTACGAGCAGTACTTC.

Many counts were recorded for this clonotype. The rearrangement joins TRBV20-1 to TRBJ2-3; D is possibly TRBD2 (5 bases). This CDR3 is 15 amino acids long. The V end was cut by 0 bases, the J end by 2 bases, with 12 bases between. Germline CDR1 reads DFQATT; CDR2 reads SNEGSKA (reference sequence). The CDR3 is CSARDVAGPTDTQYF. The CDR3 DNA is TGCAGTGCTAGAGATGTCGCGGGCCCCACAGATACGCAGTATTTT.

The CDR3 bases are TGTGCCAGCAGCGAGATCTATGGCTACACCTTC. It specifies CASSEIYGYTF. This rearrangement joins TRBV2 to TRBJ1-2, with D uncertain. Germline V gene sequence: CDR1 SNHLY, CDR2 FYNNEI. The CDR3 sequence is 11 residues long. The germline V and J ends were trimmed by 6 bases and 4 bases, with 6 bases remaining between them.

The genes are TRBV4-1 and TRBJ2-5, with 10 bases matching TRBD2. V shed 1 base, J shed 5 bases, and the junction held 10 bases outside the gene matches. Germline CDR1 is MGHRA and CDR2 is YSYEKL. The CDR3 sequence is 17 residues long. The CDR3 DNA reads TGCGCCAGCAGCCAAGGCACATTAGCGGGGGGCTTGGAGACCCAGTACTTC. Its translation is CASSQGTLAGGLETQYF.

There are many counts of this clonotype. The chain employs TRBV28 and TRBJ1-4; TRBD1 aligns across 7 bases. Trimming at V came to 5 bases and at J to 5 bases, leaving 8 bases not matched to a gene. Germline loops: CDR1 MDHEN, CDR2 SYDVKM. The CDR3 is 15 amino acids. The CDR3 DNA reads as TGTGCCAGCAGTCTGGAACAGGGGTCAAATGAAAAACTGTTTTTT. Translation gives CASSLEQGSNEKLFF.

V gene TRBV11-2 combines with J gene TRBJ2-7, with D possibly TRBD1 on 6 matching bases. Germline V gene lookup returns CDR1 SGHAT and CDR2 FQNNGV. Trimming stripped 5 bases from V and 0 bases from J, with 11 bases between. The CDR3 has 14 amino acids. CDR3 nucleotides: TGTGCCAGCAGCCCTGGACAGTTCTCCTACGAGCAGTACTTC. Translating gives CASSPGQFSYEQYF.

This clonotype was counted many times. In DNA, the CDR3 is TGTGCCAGCAGTGCGATAAGCGGGGTGTCCTACGAGCAGTACTTC. Translation gives CASSAISGVSYEQYF. V gene TRBV6-1 combines with J gene TRBJ2-7, with 7 bases lining up with TRBD2. Germline CDR1 reads MNHNS; CDR2 reads SASEGT. CDR3 length: 15 residues. The J segment lost 1 base and the V segment lost 4 bases, leaving 7 bases of the junction unmatched.

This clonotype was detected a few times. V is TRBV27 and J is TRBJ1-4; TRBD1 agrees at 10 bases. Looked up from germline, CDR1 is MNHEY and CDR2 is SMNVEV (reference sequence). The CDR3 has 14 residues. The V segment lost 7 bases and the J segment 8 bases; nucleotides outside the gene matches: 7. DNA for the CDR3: TGTGCCAGCACTTGGACAGGGGGTTACGAAAAACTGTTTTTT. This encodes CASTWTGGYEKLFF.

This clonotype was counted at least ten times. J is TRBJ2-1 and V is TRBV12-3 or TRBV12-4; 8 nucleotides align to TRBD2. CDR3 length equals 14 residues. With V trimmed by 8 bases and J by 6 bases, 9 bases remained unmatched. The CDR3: CASSAPRGGNEQFF. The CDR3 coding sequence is TGTGCCAGCTCGGCCCCCCGGGGGGGCAATGAGCAGTTCTTC.

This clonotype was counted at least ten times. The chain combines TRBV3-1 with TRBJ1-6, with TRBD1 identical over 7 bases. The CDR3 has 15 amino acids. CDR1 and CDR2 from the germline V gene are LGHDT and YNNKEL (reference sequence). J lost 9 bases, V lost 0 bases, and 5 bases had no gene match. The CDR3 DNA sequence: TGTGCCAGCAGCCAAGAAAACAGGGGTTTTTCACCCCTCCACTTT. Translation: CASSQENRGFSPLHF.

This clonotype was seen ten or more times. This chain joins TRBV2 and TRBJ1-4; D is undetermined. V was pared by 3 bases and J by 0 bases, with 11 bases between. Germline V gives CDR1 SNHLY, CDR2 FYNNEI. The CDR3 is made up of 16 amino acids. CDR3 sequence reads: CASSEFGGATNEKLFF. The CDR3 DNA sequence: TGTGCCAGCAGTGAGTTTGGAGGAGCAACTAATGAAAAACTGTTTTTT.

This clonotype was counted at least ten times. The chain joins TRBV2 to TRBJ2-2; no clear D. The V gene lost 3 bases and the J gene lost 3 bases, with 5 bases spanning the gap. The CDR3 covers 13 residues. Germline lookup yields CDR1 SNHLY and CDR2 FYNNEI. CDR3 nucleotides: TGTGCCAGCAGTGACGGCGACACCGGGGAGCTGTTTTTT. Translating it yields CASSDGDTGELFF.

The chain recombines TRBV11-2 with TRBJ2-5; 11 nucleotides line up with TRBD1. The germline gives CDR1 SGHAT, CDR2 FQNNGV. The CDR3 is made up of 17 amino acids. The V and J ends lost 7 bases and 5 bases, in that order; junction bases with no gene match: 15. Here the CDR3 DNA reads TGTGCCAGCAACGAGGGAGGGACAGGGGGTCGTCGGGAGACCCAGTACTTC. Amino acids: CASNEGGTGGRRETQYF.

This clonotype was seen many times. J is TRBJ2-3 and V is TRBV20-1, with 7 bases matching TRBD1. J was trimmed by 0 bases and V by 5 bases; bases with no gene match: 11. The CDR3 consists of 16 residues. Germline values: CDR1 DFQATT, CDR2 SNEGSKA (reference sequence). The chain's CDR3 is CSALHRTGVSTDTQYF. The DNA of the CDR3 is TGCAGTGCTTTACACCGAACAGGGGTAAGCACAGATACGCAGTATTTT.

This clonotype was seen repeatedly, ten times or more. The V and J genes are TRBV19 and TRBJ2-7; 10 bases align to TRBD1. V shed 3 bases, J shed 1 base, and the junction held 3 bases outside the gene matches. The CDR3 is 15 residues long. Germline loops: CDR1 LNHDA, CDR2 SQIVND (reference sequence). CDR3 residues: CASSIPGQGSYEQYF. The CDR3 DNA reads TGTGCCAGTAGTATTCCGGGACAGGGGTCCTACGAGCAGTACTTC.

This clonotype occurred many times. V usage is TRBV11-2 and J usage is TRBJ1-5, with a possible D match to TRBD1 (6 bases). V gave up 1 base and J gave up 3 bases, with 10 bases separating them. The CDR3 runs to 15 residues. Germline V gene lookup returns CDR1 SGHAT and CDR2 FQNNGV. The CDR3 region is CASSLVGGINQPQHF. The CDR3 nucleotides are TGTGCCAGCAGCTTAGTAGGGGGGATCAATCAGCCCCAGCATTTT.

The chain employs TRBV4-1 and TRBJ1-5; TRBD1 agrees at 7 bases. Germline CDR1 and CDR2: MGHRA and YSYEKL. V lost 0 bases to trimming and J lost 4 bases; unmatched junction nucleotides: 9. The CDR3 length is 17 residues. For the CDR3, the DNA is TGCGCCAGCAGCCAAGATCAGGGACAGAATCCTAATCAGCCCCAGCATTTT. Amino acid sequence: CASSQDQGQNPNQPQHF.

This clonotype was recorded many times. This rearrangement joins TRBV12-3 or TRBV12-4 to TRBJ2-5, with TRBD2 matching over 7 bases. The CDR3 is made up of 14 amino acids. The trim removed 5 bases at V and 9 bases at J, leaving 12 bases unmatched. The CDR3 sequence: CASSATSSRGPQYF. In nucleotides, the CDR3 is TGTGCCAGCAGTGCGACTAGCTCACGCGGGCCCCAGTACTTC.

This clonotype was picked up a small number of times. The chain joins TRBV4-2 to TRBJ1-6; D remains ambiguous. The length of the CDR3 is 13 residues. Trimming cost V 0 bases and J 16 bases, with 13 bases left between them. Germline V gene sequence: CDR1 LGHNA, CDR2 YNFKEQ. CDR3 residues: CASSQDTLPRLHF. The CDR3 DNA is TGTGCCAGCAGCCAAGATACCCTCCCACGGCTCCACTTT.